The 14 T cell receptor beta chains below all came from one sample that was sequenced in a study of Ad26.COV2.S vaccination and SARS-CoV-2 variants. The repertoire was sequenced with immunoSEQ multiplex PCR; TCRdb's copy has only in-frame clones and lacks some. The repertoire has 500,000 or so clones, about 91% of them found once; the top ten carry around 2.6%. Sample treatment: some 19 received Ad26.COV2.S at low or high dose, single or two shots; several received placebo; per-sample allocation not given. The investigators took samples on day 63 after the first vaccine or placebo injection. The sample was peripheral blood, taken in a trial of Ad26.COV2.S vaccine versus placebo. Receptors originate from a person aged 18-65 years who received the Ad26.COV2.S COVID-19 vaccine or a placebo.

The chain uses TRBV6-5 and TRBJ2-3; 7 bases are a match to TRBD2. Unmatched junction bases numbered 4, after V lost 4 bases and J lost 6 bases. This CDR3 spans 13 amino acids. Germline CDR1 and CDR2: MNHEY and SVGAGI. The CDR3: CASSSGLGDTQYF. The CDR3 bases are TGTGCCAGCAGTTCCGGACTAGGGGATACGCAGTATTTT.

The V and J genes are TRBV21-1 and TRBJ2-7; the table assigns TRBD1, which was not confirmed against the DNA. TRBV21-1 is given as a pseudogene. CDR3 size: 16 residues. CDR3: CASSKWWRDRGCEQYV. The CDR3 bases are TGTGCCAGCAGCAAATGGTGGCGAGACAGGGGCTGTGAGCAGTACGTC.

V is TRBV11-2 and J is TRBJ1-2; TRBD1 might be the D (5 bases). Germline V lookup: CDR1 SGHAT, CDR2 FQNNGV. The V gene lost 4 bases and the J gene lost 6 bases, with 9 bases spanning the gap. The CDR3 sequence is 12 residues long. In DNA, the CDR3 is TGTGCCAGCAGCTGGGGGGGAGATGGCTACACCTTC. Translation: CASSWGGDGYTF.

The J gene is TRBJ1-2, the V gene TRBV19, with unresolved D. The germline V gene has CDR1 LNHDA and CDR2 SQIVND (reference sequence). The V gene lost 2 bases and the J gene lost 0 bases, with 4 bases spanning the gap. CDR3 size: 13 residues. For the CDR3, the DNA is TGTGCCAGTAGTATATCTCCTAACTATGGCTACACCTTC. Translated, it gives CASSISPNYGYTF.

V is TRBV4-2 and J is TRBJ2-2; 7 bases match TRBD2. The CDR3 is 15 amino acids. The trim removed 4 bases at V and 0 bases at J, leaving 2 bases unmatched. The germline gives CDR1 LGHNA, CDR2 YNFKEQ. In DNA form, the CDR3 reads TGTGCCAGCAGCCGCGCGGGGGCGAACACCGGGGAGCTGTTTTTT. It codes for CASSRAGANTGELFF.

V and J are TRBV6-6 and TRBJ2-1; TRBD2 matches at 7 bases. Germline V gene data show CDR1 as MNHNY and CDR2 as SVGAGI (reference sequence). There are 16 residues in the CDR3. V shed 4 bases, J shed 6 bases, and the junction held 12 bases outside the gene matches. CDR3 in DNA: TGTGCCAGCAGTTCCCCGAGGGCGGGAGAGGGCAATGAGCAGTTCTTC. Amino acid sequence: CASSSPRAGEGNEQFF.

The V and J genes are TRBV24-1 and TRBJ2-2; unclear D gene. This CDR3 is built from 14 residues. CDR1 is KGHDR and CDR2 is SFDVKD in the germline V gene. Trimming pared 0 bases from V and 11 bases from J, leaving 12 bases between. Written as DNA, the CDR3 is TGTGCCACCAGTGATTTGAGGCACTCTAGTGAGCTGTTTTTT. It codes for CATSDLRHSSELFF.

The chain uses TRBV6-6 and TRBJ1-6, with 8 bases aligning to TRBD1. The V and J ends lost 6 bases and 7 bases, in that order; junction bases with no gene match: 8. Germline V gene data show CDR1 as MNHNY and CDR2 as SVGAGI (reference sequence). This CDR3 spans 15 amino acids. In nucleotides, the CDR3 is TGTGCCAGCAGATCTGCCGGGACAGGCAATTCACCCCTCCACTTT. It encodes CASRSAGTGNSPLHF.

The gene calls are TRBV5-4 and TRBJ2-5; maybe TRBD2 (7 bases). V lost 0 bases, J lost 5 bases, and 14 bases lay in between. The CDR3 runs 15 residues. Germline loops: CDR1 SGHNT, CDR2 YYREEE (reference sequence). The DNA of the CDR3 is TGTGCCAGCAGCTTGGGGGGGGGCCTGGCGGAGACCCAGTACTTC. It codes for CASSLGGGLAETQYF.

The V call is TRBV5-6, the J call TRBJ1-2; no clear D. Germline V gene lookup returns CDR1 SGHDT and CDR2 YYEEEE. This CDR3 region has 13 residues. V was pared by 1 base and J by 0 bases, with 4 bases between. CDR3 in amino acids: CASSLWANYGYTF. CDR3 bases: TGTGCCAGCAGCTTGTGGGCTAACTATGGCTACACCTTC.

V gene TRBV6-2 or TRBV6-3 combines with J gene TRBJ2-7; D may be TRBD1 or TRBD2 (7 bases each). V gave up 8 bases and J gave up 2 bases, with 16 bases separating them. Looked up from germline, CDR1 is MNHEY and CDR2 is SVGEGT. The CDR3 consists of 14 residues. The CDR3 bases are TGTGCCAGCCGCCGGCCAGGGGGGGCCTACGAGCAGTACTTC. Translating gives CASRRPGGAYEQYF.

This chain joins TRBV27 and TRBJ2-5, with D unclear. Germline V lookup: CDR1 MNHEY, CDR2 SMNVEV (reference sequence). The CDR3 runs 16 residues. V lost 1 base, J lost 1 base, and 13 bases lay in between. The CDR3 DNA sequence: TGTGCCAGCAGTTTATGGGCAATGCCTATCCAAGAGACCCAGTACTTC. It specifies CASSLWAMPIQETQYF.

V usage is TRBV19 and J usage is TRBJ1-4; D gene ambiguous. The V gene lost 11 bases and the J gene lost 7 bases, with 17 bases spanning the gap. CDR1 is LNHDA and CDR2 is SQIVND in the germline V gene (reference sequence). This CDR3 contains 13 residues. CDR3 in amino acids: CACKKKEGEKLFF. In nucleotides, the CDR3 is TGTGCCTGTAAGAAAAAGGAGGGTGAAAAACTGTTTTTT.

The V and J genes are TRBV27 and TRBJ1-5; the match to TRBD1 covers 7 bases. The germline V gene encodes CDR1 MNHEY and CDR2 SMNVEV (reference sequence). The CDR3 covers 16 residues. Trimming cost V 6 bases and J 2 bases; bases outside gene matches: 10. The CDR3 region is CASSLGYGTGNQPQHF. The CDR3 coding sequence is TGTGCCAGCAGCCTAGGGTACGGGACAGGCAATCAGCCCCAGCATTTT.